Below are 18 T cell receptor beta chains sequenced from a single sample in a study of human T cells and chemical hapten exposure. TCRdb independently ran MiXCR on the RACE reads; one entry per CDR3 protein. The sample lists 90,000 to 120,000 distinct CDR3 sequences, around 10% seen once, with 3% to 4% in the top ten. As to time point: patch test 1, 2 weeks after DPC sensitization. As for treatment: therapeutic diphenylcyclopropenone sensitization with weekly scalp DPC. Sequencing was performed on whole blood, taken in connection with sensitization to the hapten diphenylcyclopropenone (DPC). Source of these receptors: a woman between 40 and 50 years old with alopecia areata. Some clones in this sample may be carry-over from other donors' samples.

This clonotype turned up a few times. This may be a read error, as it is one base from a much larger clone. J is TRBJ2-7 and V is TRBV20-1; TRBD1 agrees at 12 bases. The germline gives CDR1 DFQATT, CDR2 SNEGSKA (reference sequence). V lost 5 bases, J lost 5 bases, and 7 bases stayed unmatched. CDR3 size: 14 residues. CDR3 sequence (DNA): TGCAGTGCTCCCCTGGGACAGGGGGCGAACGAGCAGTACTTC. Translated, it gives CSAPLGQGANEQYF.

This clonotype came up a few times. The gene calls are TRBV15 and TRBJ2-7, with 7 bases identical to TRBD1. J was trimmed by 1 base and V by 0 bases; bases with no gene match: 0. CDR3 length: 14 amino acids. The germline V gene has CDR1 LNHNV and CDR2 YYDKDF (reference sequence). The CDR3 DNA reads TGTGCCACCAGCAGAGAGGGACAGTCCTACGAGCAGTACTTC. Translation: CATSREGQSYEQYF.

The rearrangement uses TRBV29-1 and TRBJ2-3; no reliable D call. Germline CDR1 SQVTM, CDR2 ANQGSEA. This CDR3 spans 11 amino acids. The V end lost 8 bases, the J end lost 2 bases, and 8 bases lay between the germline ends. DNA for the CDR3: TGCAGCCTGGGATACACAGATACGCAGTATTTT. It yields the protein CSLGYTDTQYF.

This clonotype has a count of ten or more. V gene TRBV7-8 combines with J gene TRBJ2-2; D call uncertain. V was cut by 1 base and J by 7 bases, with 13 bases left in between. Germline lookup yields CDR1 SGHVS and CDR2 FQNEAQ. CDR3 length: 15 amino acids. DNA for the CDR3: TGTGCCAGCAGCTTAGGAGGCCTGTGGGTCGGGGAGCTGTTTTTT. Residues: CASSLGGLWVGELFF. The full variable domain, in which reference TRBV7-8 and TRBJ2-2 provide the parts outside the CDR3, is GAGVSQSPRYKVAKRGQDVALRCDPISGHVSLFWYQQALGQGPEFLTYFQNEAQLDKSGLPSDRFFAERPEGSVSTLKIQRTQQEDSAVYLCASSLGGLWVGELFFGEGSRLTVL.

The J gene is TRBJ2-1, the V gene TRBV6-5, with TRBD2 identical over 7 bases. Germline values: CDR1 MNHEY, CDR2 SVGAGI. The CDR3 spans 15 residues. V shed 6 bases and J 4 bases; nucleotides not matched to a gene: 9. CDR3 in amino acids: CASSPRTRTYNEQFF. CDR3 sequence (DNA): TGTGCCAGCAGCCCACGGACTAGGACGTACAATGAGCAGTTCTTC.

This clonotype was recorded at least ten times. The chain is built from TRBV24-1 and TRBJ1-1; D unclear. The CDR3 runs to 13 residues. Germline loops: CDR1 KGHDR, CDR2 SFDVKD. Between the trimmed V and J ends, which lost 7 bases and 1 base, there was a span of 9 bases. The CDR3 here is CATRKGRNTEAFF. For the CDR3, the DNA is TGTGCCACCAGAAAAGGGAGGAACACTGAAGCTTTCTTT.

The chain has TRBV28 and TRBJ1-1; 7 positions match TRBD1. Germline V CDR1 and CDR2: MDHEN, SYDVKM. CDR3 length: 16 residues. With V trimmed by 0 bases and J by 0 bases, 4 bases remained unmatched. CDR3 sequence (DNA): TGTGCCAGCAGTTTATGGGCAGGGGGTGTGAACACTGAAGCTTTCTTT. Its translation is CASSLWAGGVNTEAFF.

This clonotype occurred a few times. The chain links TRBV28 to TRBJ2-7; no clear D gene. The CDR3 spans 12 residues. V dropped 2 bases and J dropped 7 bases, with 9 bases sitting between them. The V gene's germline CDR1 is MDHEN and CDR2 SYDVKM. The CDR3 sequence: CASSLISWEQYF. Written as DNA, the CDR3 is TGTGCCAGCAGTTTAATCAGCTGGGAGCAGTACTTC.

CDR3 protein: CASSYSAGVLEQFF. CDR3 nucleotide sequence: TGTGCCAGCAGTTACTCGGCAGGGGTCCTTGAGCAGTTCTTC. The chain joins TRBV6-2 or TRBV6-3 to TRBJ2-1; tentatively, D is TRBD1 (6 bases). The CDR3 is 14 amino acids. The V and J ends lost 0 bases and 9 bases respectively, with 12 bases between them. Germline CDR1 MNHEY, CDR2 SVGEGT.

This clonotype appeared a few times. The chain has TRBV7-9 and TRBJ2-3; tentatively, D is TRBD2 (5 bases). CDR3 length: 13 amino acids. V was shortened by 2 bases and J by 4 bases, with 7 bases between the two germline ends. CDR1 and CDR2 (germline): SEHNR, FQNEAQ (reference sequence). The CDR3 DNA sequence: TGTGCCAGCAGCTTAAGGACTGCAGATACGCAGTATTTT. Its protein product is CASSLRTADTQYF. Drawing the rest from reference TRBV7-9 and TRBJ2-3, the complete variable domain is DTGVSQNPRHKITKRGQNVTFRCDPISEHNRLYWYRQTLGQGPEFLTYFQNEAQLEKSRLLSDRFSAERPKGSFSTLEIQRTEQGDSAMYLCASSLRTADTQYFGPGTRLTVL.

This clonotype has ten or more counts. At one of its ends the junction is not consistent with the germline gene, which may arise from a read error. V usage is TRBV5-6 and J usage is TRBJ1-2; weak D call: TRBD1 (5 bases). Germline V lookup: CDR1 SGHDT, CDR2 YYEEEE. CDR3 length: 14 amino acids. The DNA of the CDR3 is TGTGCCAGCCGCTTCGGGGGACCTAACTATGGCTACACCTTC. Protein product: CASRFGGPNYGYTF.

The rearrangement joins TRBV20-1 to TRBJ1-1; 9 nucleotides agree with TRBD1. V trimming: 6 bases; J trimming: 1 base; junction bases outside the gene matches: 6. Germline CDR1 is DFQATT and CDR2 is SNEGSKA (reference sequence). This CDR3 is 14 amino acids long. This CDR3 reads CSASTGGTNTEAFF. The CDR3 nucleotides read TGCAGTGCCTCTACAGGGGGCACGAACACTGAAGCTTTCTTT.

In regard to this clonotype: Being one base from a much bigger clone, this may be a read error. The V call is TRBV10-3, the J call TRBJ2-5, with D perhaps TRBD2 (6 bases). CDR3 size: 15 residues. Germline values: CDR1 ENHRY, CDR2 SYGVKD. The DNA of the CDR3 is TGTGGCATCAGTGAGTCCAGGGAGGCTTTGGAGACCCAGTACTTC. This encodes CGISESREALETQYF.

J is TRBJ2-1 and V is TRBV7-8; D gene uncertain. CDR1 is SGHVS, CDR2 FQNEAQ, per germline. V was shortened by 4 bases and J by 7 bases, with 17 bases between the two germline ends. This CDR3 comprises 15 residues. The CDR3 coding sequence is TGTGCCAGCAGCTCCAACGGGCTAGGTTTAAATGAGCAGTTCTTC. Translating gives CASSSNGLGLNEQFF.

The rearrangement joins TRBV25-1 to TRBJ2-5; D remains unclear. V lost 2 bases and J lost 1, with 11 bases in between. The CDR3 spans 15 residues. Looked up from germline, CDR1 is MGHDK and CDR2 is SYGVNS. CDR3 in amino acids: CASSETVWGQETQYF. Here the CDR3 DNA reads TGTGCCAGCAGTGAAACGGTCTGGGGCCAAGAGACCCAGTACTTC.

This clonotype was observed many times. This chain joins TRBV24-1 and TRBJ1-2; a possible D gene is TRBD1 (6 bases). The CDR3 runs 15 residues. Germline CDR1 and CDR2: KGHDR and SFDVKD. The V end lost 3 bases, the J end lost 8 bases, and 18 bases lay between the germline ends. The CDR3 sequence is CATSDTPGGRGGYTF. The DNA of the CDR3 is TGTGCCACCAGTGATACCCCCGGGGGGCGAGGGGGCTACACCTTC.

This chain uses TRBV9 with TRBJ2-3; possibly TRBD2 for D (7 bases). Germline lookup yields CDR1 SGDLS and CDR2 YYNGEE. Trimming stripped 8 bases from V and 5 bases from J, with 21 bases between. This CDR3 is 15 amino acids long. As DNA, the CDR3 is TGTGCCAGTTCCAGAGAGGGGGGGCCAGGAGATACGCAGTATTTT. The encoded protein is CASSREGGPGDTQYF.

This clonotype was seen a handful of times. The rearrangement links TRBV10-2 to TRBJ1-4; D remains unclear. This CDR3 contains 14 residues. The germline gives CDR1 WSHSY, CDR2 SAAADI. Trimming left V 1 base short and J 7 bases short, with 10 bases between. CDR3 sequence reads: CASSELASGEKLFF. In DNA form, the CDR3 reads TGCGCCAGCAGTGAGTTAGCATCGGGTGAAAAACTGTTTTTT.